The count of the clone carrying this T cell receptor beta chain is one. Its specificity is not known. ViraFEST expansion of antigen-specific CD4+ T cells with viral peptide pools preceded sequencing. CD4+ T cells were isolated after around 10 days of culture. All participants had two doses of either the BNT162b2 or mRNA-1273 vaccine. The method was immunoSEQ multiplex PCR; TCRdb's version includes in-frame clones alone and lacks a portion of them. The table lists approximately 83,000 clones, roughly 73% of them singletons, with roughly 1.1% in the top ten. The entry originates in a study of vaccination effects on CD4 cells after COVID-19. CDR1 is LGHNA and CDR2 is YNFKEQ in the germline V gene. The germline V and J ends were trimmed by 4 bases and 3 bases, with 21 bases remaining between them. There are 17 residues in the CDR3.

The source of this sequence is a human donor who received a COVID-19 vaccine. This material consisted of CD4+ T cells from PBMCs cultured with HCoV-OC43 spike peptides, taken after COVID-19 vaccination. Subset: HCoV-OC43 spike overlapping peptide pool stimulation. The V and J genes are TRBV4-2 and TRBJ1-2, with D possibly TRBD1 on 6 matching bases. Here the CDR3 DNA reads TGTGCCAGCAGCCGTCAGGGGTTGATTTCTACGGACTATGGCTACACCTTC. Residues: CASSRQGLISTDYGYTF.